This passage covers 23 T cell receptor beta chains from one sample sequenced in a study of vaccination and CD4 T cells after COVID-19. Treatment meaning: approximately 11-day PBMC culture with coronavirus spike peptide pools or control peptides (ViraFEST assay). With the Oncomine TCR Beta short-read assay, DNA from cultured CD4+ T cells was sequenced. TCRdb re-called the PCR reads with MiXCR, one entry per CDR3 protein. The data contain 7,500 to 10,000 distinct CDR3 sequences, about 48% of them seen just once; the ten biggest clones take up 12%. The antigens these receptors bind are not known. The material sequenced was CD4+ T cells from blood, cultured in vitro. These TCRs come from a human donor who had recovered from COVID-19.

This clonotype was observed a handful of times. This chain joins TRBV20-1 and TRBJ1-6; maybe TRBD1 (5 bases). Per germline, CDR1 DFQATT and CDR2 SNEGSKA (reference sequence). V was cut by 1 base and J by 0 bases, with 13 bases left in between. This CDR3 contains 17 residues. In nucleotides, the CDR3 is TGCAGTGCTAGAGGCTCAGGGTTGAACTCCTATAATTCACCCCTCCACTTT. Translating gives CSARGSGLNSYNSPLHF.

This clonotype was detected only a few times. The V and J genes are TRBV24-1 and TRBJ2-1; 7 bases fit TRBD2. J gave up 7 bases and V 5 bases, and 16 bases lay outside the gene matches. The germline V gene encodes CDR1 KGHDR and CDR2 SFDVKD. The CDR3 is 17 residues long. In DNA form, the CDR3 reads TGTGCCACCAGTGGCCCCCGAGGGCTAGCGGTGGGTAATGAGCAGTTCTTC. Protein: CATSGPRGLAVGNEQFF.

The sample holds a few counts of this clonotype. The chain links TRBV30 to TRBJ1-6; the match to TRBD1 covers 9 bases. The CDR3 totals 13 residues. CDR1 is GTSNPN, CDR2 SVGIG, per germline (reference sequence). The junction had 4 bases not matched to a gene; V was cut back by 5 bases and J by 8 bases. The CDR3 here is CAWGTGKDSPLHF. The CDR3 bases are TGTGCCTGGGGGACAGGGAAGGATTCACCCCTCCACTTT.

A few counts support this clonotype. V and J are TRBV6-1 and TRBJ2-7; no firm D call. The CDR3 runs to 16 residues. V was cut by 1 base and J by 0 bases, with 13 bases left in between. Germline CDR1 and CDR2: MNHNS and SASEGT. The CDR3 DNA follows: TGTGCCAGCAGTGAAGAAACCGGGTCAAGCTCCTACGAGCAGTACTTC. It yields the protein CASSEETGSSSYEQYF.

The chain combines TRBV19 with TRBJ1-5; 7 nucleotides match TRBD1. This CDR3 is 16 amino acids long. Germline V gives CDR1 LNHDA, CDR2 SQIVND (reference sequence). J was trimmed by 1 base and V by 3 bases; bases with no gene match: 6. In DNA form, the CDR3 reads TGTGCCAGTAGTATTATGGACAGGCGCAGCAATCAGCCCCAGCATTTT. This encodes CASSIMDRRSNQPQHF.

J is TRBJ1-1 and V is TRBV12-3 or TRBV12-4, with a tentative D call TRBD1 (5 bases). Trimming removed 5 bases at V and 7 bases at J, with 17 bases between. The CDR3 loop spans 14 amino acids. The CDR3 DNA is TGTGCCAGCAGTATTTACCGGGACCGGTTTGAAGCTTTCTTT. Its protein is CASSIYRDRFEAFF.

The chain carries TRBV6-1 and TRBJ2-7; possible D gene TRBD1, 6 bases. Trimming stripped 3 bases from V and 0 bases from J, with 12 bases between. CDR1 is MNHNS and CDR2 is SASEGT in the germline V gene. This CDR3 comprises 15 residues. Written as DNA, the CDR3 is TGTGCCAGCAGTGACCTAGGGGGATCCTCCTACGAGCAGTACTTC. This encodes CASSDLGGSSYEQYF.

This chain connects TRBV7-2 to TRBJ1-2; a weak D match, TRBD1 (5 bases). CDR1 is SGHTA and CDR2 is FQGNSA in the germline V gene. The CDR3 runs to 14 residues. V lost 3 bases, J lost 8 bases, and 16 bases lay in between. The CDR3 sequence: CASSFNRGAGGYTF. The CDR3 bases are TGTGCCAGCAGCTTCAATCGGGGCGCGGGCGGCTACACCTTC.

This clonotype came up a few times. The chain employs TRBV6-1 and TRBJ2-3, with a tentative D call TRBD2 (5 bases). In germline, CDR1 is MNHNS, CDR2 SASEGT. V lost 8 bases, J lost 2 bases, and 11 bases lay in between. This CDR3 spans 13 amino acids. This CDR3 reads CASGSRVTDTQYF. The CDR3 DNA sequence: TGTGCCAGCGGGAGTCGGGTCACAGATACGCAGTATTTT.

The chain recombines TRBV19 with TRBJ1-2; tentatively, D is TRBD1 (6 bases). Germline V lookup: CDR1 LNHDA, CDR2 SQIVND (reference sequence). This CDR3 is 12 amino acids long. Trimming left V 6 bases short and J 4 bases short, with 9 bases between. The CDR3: CASSDRTYGYTF. Written as DNA, the CDR3 is TGTGCCAGTAGCGACAGGACCTATGGCTACACCTTC.

V and J are TRBV12-3 or TRBV12-4 and TRBJ2-7; D is ambiguous. Trimming took 3 bases from V and 3 from J, leaving 9 bases between them. This CDR3 is built from 13 residues. The DNA for the CDR3 is TGTGCCAGCAGTTTGGGCAGGATCTACGAGCAGTACTTC. Encoded protein: CASSLGRIYEQYF.

V is TRBV19 and J is TRBJ2-7; 10 nucleotides align to TRBD1. Germline CDR1 is LNHDA and CDR2 is SQIVND (reference sequence). Trimming cost V 4 bases and J 3 bases; bases outside gene matches: 6. The CDR3 has 15 amino acids. CDR3 sequence: CASSKVRDRGYEQYF. The CDR3 DNA reads TGTGCCAGTAGTAAAGTCCGGGACAGGGGCTACGAGCAGTACTTC.

CDR3 protein: CASSISGRETQYF. In nucleotides, the CDR3 is TGTGCCAGTAGTATTTCTGGTCGGGAGACCCAGTACTTC. The rearrangement links TRBV19 to TRBJ2-5, with D uncertain. The V end lost 3 bases, the J end lost 5 bases, and 10 bases lay between the germline ends. The length of the CDR3 is 13 residues. Germline-derived CDR1 and CDR2 are LNHDA and SQIVND (reference sequence).

The gene calls are TRBV7-2 and TRBJ1-1, with D maybe TRBD1 (5 bases). The germline CDR1 and CDR2 sequences are SGHTA and FQGNSA. The CDR3 has 15 residues. V was cut by 1 base and J by 2 bases, with 11 bases left in between. The chain's CDR3 is CASSLVSGTNTEAFF. Here the CDR3 DNA reads TGTGCCAGCAGCTTAGTTTCAGGGACCAACACTGAAGCTTTCTTT.

The chain recombines TRBV7-6 with TRBJ1-1; 8 bases line up with TRBD1. The CDR3 contains 14 residues. The germline V gene encodes CDR1 SGHVS and CDR2 FNYEAQ. With V trimmed by 5 bases and J by 5 bases, 7 bases remained unmatched. The CDR3 loop is CASSPRTGWTEAFF. CDR3 in DNA: TGTGCCAGCAGCCCGCGGACAGGGTGGACTGAAGCTTTCTTT.

This chain uses TRBV27 with TRBJ2-5; TRBD1 might be the D (7 bases). CDR3 length equals 17 residues. Germline V gene lookup returns CDR1 MNHEY and CDR2 SMNVEV (reference sequence). Trimming cost V 7 bases and J 5 bases, with 26 bases left between them. The CDR3: CASKNRAGGFPGETQYF. Written as DNA, the CDR3 is TGTGCCAGCAAAAATCGGGCAGGGGGGTTTCCAGGGGAGACCCAGTACTTC.

The rearrangement links TRBV20-1 to TRBJ2-7; D gene ambiguous. Trimming removed 5 bases at V and 0 bases at J, with 8 bases between. CDR1 and CDR2 from the germline V gene are DFQATT and SNEGSKA (reference sequence). CDR3 size: 12 residues. The CDR3 region is CSAWTDSYEQYF. CDR3 nucleotides: TGCAGTGCTTGGACGGACTCCTACGAGCAGTACTTC.

V is TRBV18 and J is TRBJ1-1, with TRBD1 matching over 10 bases. After removal of 3 bases from V and 1 base from J, the junction contained 5 bases not matched to a gene. Per the germline V gene, CDR1 is KGHSH and CDR2 is LQKENI. This CDR3 spans 16 amino acids. CDR3 protein: CASSPPDRGQNTEAFF. In nucleotides, the CDR3 is TGTGCCAGCTCACCTCCCGACAGGGGGCAGAACACTGAAGCTTTCTTT.

About this clonotype: One end of the junction fails to match germline, which may point to a read error. The chain has TRBV7-7 and TRBJ2-1, with a tentative D call TRBD2 (5 bases). Germline loops: CDR1 SSHAT, CDR2 FNYEAQ (reference sequence). This CDR3 has 15 amino acids. The CDR3 sequence: CASSDDLARFGEQFF. In nucleotides, the CDR3 is TGTGCTAGCAGCGATGACCTAGCACGCTTCGGTGAGCAGTTCTTC.

The chain combines TRBV29-1 with TRBJ1-2, with a tentative D call TRBD1 (6 bases). The CDR3 spans 12 residues. CDR1 is SQVTM, CDR2 ANQGSEA, per germline. Trimming cost V 3 bases and J 10 bases, with 15 bases left between them. CDR3: CSVDDTGRVYTF. The CDR3 coding sequence is TGCAGCGTTGACGATACAGGGCGCGTCTACACCTTC.

The CDR3: CSASPGVAGNTIYF. The DNA of the CDR3 is TGCAGTGCTAGCCCAGGGGTTGCTGGAAACACCATATATTTT. This rearrangement joins TRBV20-1 to TRBJ1-3, with D perhaps matching TRBD1 (6 bases). Per the germline V gene, CDR1 is DFQATT and CDR2 is SNEGSKA (reference sequence). The V and J ends lost 3 bases and 2 bases respectively, with 11 bases between them. The CDR3 totals 14 residues.

The rearrangement joins TRBV2 to TRBJ1-1; maybe TRBD1 (6 bases). The germline V gene encodes CDR1 SNHLY and CDR2 FYNNEI. Deletions cut 2 bases from V and 5 bases from J, with 15 bases between. The length of the CDR3 is 15 residues. DNA of the CDR3: TGTGCCAGCAGTGAATTCTCGGGGCAGGGGACTGAAGCTTTCTTT. This translates into CASSEFSGQGTEAFF.

The chain has TRBV5-1 and TRBJ2-7; tentative D call: TRBD2 (6 bases). Trimming cost V 4 bases and J 2 bases, with 10 bases left between them. The CDR3 has 13 amino acids. The germline CDR1 and CDR2 sequences are SGHRS and YFSETQ. The CDR3: CASSQGGTYEQYF. In DNA, the CDR3 is TGCGCCAGCAGCCAGGGCGGGACCTACGAGCAGTACTTC. Complete variable domain (other parts from reference TRBV5-1 and TRBJ2-7): KAGVTQTPRYLIKTRGQQVTLSCSPISGHRSVSWYQQTPGQGLQFLFEYFSETQRNKGNFPGRFSGRQFSNSRSEMNVSTLELGDSALYLCASSQGGTYEQYFGPGTRLTVT.